The T cell receptor (beta chain) under discussion was sequenced for a study of shared clonotypes between healthy human individuals. Sequenced by immunoSEQ multiplex PCR; TCRdb stores in-frame clones only, minus some. There are about 2.4 million clones in the sample; just over 90% occur only once, and around 0.14% lies in the top ten. V lost 2 bases and J 2 bases, leaving 9 bases between the germline ends. The germline V gene encodes CDR1 MNHEY and CDR2 SVGAGI. The CDR3 length is 15 residues. The V gene is TRBV6-5, the J gene TRBJ2-2, with D possibly being TRBD2 (5 bases). The receptor's source is a man aged 18 to 29 in good health. Sequencing used naive CD4+ T cells sorted from blood. Subset specified: CD45RA+ positively selected. The CDR3, as DNA: TGTGCCAGCAGTTACGACGGGATTAACACCGGGGAGCTGTTTTTT. Translated, it gives CASSYDGINTGELFF.